This T cell receptor (beta chain) is drawn from a study of blood T cell repertoires in COVID-19. Background on the study: Sample material is recorded as cDNA or gDNA derived from T cells, B-cell-depleted T cells, or PBMCs.

In the original processing: Using reference gene primer amplification, nucleated cell counts were estimated. Here immunoSEQ multiplex PCR was the method, and the copy in TCRdb shows in-frame clones only, minus some. Clone size and V and J calls were adopted from that table, with D and trimming inferred from the DNA. The sample comprises a few hundred thousand clones, 88% of which are singletons, and 9.4% rests with the top ten. The germline V and J ends were trimmed by 0 bases and 5 bases, with 14 bases remaining between them. CDR1 SNHLY and CDR2 FYNNEI come from the germline V gene. The CDR3 covers 17 residues.

J is TRBJ1-6 and V is TRBV2; no clear D gene. The specimen was peripheral blood. This sequence originates from a man aged 18 to 30 with active or convalescent COVID-19. The DNA of the CDR3 is TGTGCCAGCAGTGAAGCGCGGGTGATTACAGATAATTCACCCCTCCACTTT. Translated: CASSEARVITDNSPLHF.